These 21 T cell receptor beta chains were sequenced from one sample in a study of T cell repertoires in cytomegalovirus infection. TCRdb itself ran the reads through MiXCR, one entry per CDR3 protein. The sample has roughly 230,000 distinct CDR3 sequences, over 9% seen once. Sequencing was carried out using PBMCs. The receptors were gathered from a human donor in good health (CMV status not recorded). Some clones in this sample may be carry-over from other donors' samples.

This clonotype has a handful of counts. The gene calls are TRBV2 and TRBJ2-1, with D hard to call. The ends were cut back, 8 bases at V and 7 bases at J, with 6 bases in the middle. Germline assignment: CDR1 SNHLY and CDR2 FYNNEI. The CDR3 sequence is 10 residues long. CDR3 coding DNA: TGTGCCAGCCAAGGGAATGAGCAGTTCTTC. This codes for CASQGNEQFF.

This clonotype occurred a few times. This rearrangement joins TRBV15 to TRBJ1-4, with a possible D match to TRBD1 (6 bases). Trimming shortened V by 3 bases and J by 0 bases, and 8 bases separated the two germline ends. This CDR3 is built from 15 residues. Germline V gene lookup returns CDR1 LNHNV and CDR2 YYDKDF (reference sequence). The CDR3 loop is CATSSRGSTNEKLFF. In nucleotides, the CDR3 is TGTGCCACCAGCAGCAGGGGATCAACTAATGAAAAACTGTTTTTT.

This clonotype was observed a few times. The V and J genes are TRBV6-6 and TRBJ1-5; no clear D gene. Per germline, CDR1 MNHNY and CDR2 SVGAGI (reference sequence). V was cut by 5 bases and J by 2 bases, with 10 bases left in between. This CDR3 region has 14 residues. In DNA form, the CDR3 reads TGTGCCAGCAGTCCCCGGTGGGGCAATCAGCCCCAGCATTTT. Translation gives CASSPRWGNQPQHF.

This clonotype was counted between two and nine times. The gene calls are TRBV4-3 and TRBJ2-1; 10 bases are shared with TRBD1. The CDR3 totals 21 residues. V was clipped by 4 bases and J by 7 bases; unmatched bases: 25. From germline, CDR1 is LGHNA and CDR2 YSLEER. This CDR3 is CASSPATAGTGVAGPFNEQFF. The CDR3 region has the DNA TGCGCCAGCAGCCCAGCCACGGCCGGGACAGGGGTAGCGGGGCCCTTTAATGAGCAGTTCTTC.

This chain links TRBV6-5 with TRBJ2-7; TRBD1 aligns across 7 bases. The CDR3 has 14 amino acids. The V and J ends lost 7 bases and 1 base, in that order; junction bases with no gene match: 7. Germline V gene lookup returns CDR1 MNHEY and CDR2 SVGAGI. The CDR3 loop reads CASTAPGQSYEQYF. The CDR3 nucleotides are TGTGCCAGCACAGCACCGGGACAGTCCTACGAGCAGTACTTC.

This clonotype was counted many times. The gene calls are TRBV7-7 and TRBJ2-5; 8 nucleotides align to TRBD2. The CDR3 runs 19 residues. The germline CDR1 and CDR2 sequences are SSHAT and FNYEAQ (reference sequence). J was trimmed by 4 bases and V by 4 bases; bases with no gene match: 20. The CDR3 bases are TGTGCCAGCAGCTCCCGCTCGGGGGGGCCATTTCTGCTTGGAGAGACCCAGTACTTC. Translating gives CASSSRSGGPFLLGETQYF.

This clonotype was counted a few times. The genes are TRBV4-3 and TRBJ1-1; D not resolved. V was trimmed by 0 bases and J by 1 base, leaving 12 bases between them. The germline V gene encodes CDR1 LGHNA and CDR2 YSLEER. The CDR3 length is 16 residues. CDR3 nucleotides: TGCGCCAGCAGCCAAGATCTCCAGGCAGGGAACACTGAAGCTTTCTTT. It specifies CASSQDLQAGNTEAFF.

This clonotype appeared many times. J is TRBJ1-1 and V is TRBV28; D is unresolved. Per germline, CDR1 MDHEN and CDR2 SYDVKM. The CDR3 runs 14 residues. V dropped 0 bases and J dropped 1 base, with 6 bases sitting between them. CDR3 protein: CASSLWMGNTEAFF. The CDR3 DNA follows: TGTGCCAGCAGTTTATGGATGGGGAACACTGAAGCTTTCTTT.

Many counts were recorded for this clonotype. The gene calls are TRBV7-2 and TRBJ1-1; tentatively, D is TRBD1 (6 bases). Germline loops: CDR1 SGHTA, CDR2 FQGNSA. The CDR3 extends over 15 amino acids. V was pared by 1 base and J by 7 bases, with 16 bases between. The CDR3 here is CASSLGGAGSNEAFF. The CDR3 region has the DNA TGTGCCAGCAGCTTAGGGGGGGCAGGGAGCAATGAAGCTTTCTTT. The full variable domain, completed using reference TRBV7-2 and TRBJ1-1, is GAGVSQSPSNKVTEKGKDVELRCDPISGHTALYWYRQSLGQGLEFLIYFQGNSAPDKSGLPSDRFSAERTGGSVSTLTIQRTQQEDSAVYLCASSLGGAGSNEAFFGQGTRLTVV.

This clonotype occurred many times. The genes are TRBV7-2 and TRBJ2-3; the D is unclear. The CDR3 is 11 residues long. The germline CDR1 and CDR2 sequences are SGHTA and FQGNSA. Trimming cost V 6 bases and J 2 bases, with 3 bases left between them. The CDR3, as DNA: TGTGCCAGCAGAAACACAGATACGCAGTATTTT. It encodes CASRNTDTQYF.

The CDR3 DNA follows: TGTGCCAGCAGCCAAGAGAAATGGGATCAGCCCCAGCATTTT. It encodes CASSQEKWDQPQHF. The chain couples TRBV3-1 to TRBJ1-5; D uncertain. Per germline, CDR1 LGHDT and CDR2 YNNKEL (reference sequence). V was pared by 0 bases and J by 5 bases, with 8 bases between. The length of the CDR3 is 14 residues.

The chain combines TRBV20-1 with TRBJ2-7; the D gene is possibly TRBD1 (6 bases). From germline, CDR1 is DFQATT and CDR2 SNEGSKA (reference sequence). The CDR3 covers 13 residues. Trimming removed 1 base from V and 7 bases from J, with 14 bases in between. The CDR3 is CSARGQAQGEQYF. CDR3 nucleotides: TGCAGTGCTAGAGGACAGGCCCAGGGGGAGCAGTACTTC.

This chain uses TRBV5-1 with TRBJ1-1; perhaps TRBD1 as D (6 bases). The germline V gene encodes CDR1 SGHRS and CDR2 YFSETQ. V dropped 0 bases and J dropped 5 bases, with 11 bases sitting between them. The CDR3 totals 14 residues. The CDR3 loop is CASSLGGGVTEAFF. The CDR3, as DNA: TGCGCCAGCAGCTTGGGAGGGGGGGTGACTGAAGCTTTCTTT.

This clonotype was counted only a few times. This chain connects TRBV5-5 to TRBJ2-7; 9 nucleotides match TRBD1. J was trimmed by 6 bases and V by 4 bases; bases with no gene match: 11. The CDR3 is 15 amino acids. From germline, CDR1 is SGHKS and CDR2 YYEKEE (reference sequence). The CDR3 loop reads CASSLDGDREGEQYF. The DNA for the CDR3 is TGTGCCAGCAGCCTAGACGGGGACAGGGAGGGCGAGCAGTACTTC.

This clonotype has just a few counts. V is TRBV28 and J is TRBJ1-1, with 8 nucleotides matching TRBD1. The V and J ends lost 6 bases and 4 bases, in that order; junction bases with no gene match: 16. The length of the CDR3 is 17 residues. CDR1 MDHEN and CDR2 SYDVKM come from the germline V gene. Here the CDR3 DNA reads TGTGCCAGCAGCATAACAGGGGGATCGGGTCGGGCCACTGAAGCTTTCTTT. Amino acid sequence: CASSITGGSGRATEAFF.

This clonotype was seen many times. The genes are TRBV12-3 or TRBV12-4 and TRBJ1-3, with 11 bases matching TRBD1. The CDR3 is 14 amino acids. Trimming took 6 bases from V and 9 from J; bases not matched to a gene: 7. Written as DNA, the CDR3 is TGTGCCAGCAGCTCCGGGACAGGGGGGGGCACCATATATTTT. This translates into CASSSGTGGGTIYF.

This clonotype was counted many times. Here the CDR3 reads CASSEDTASWVNEQFF. The DNA for the CDR3 is TGTGCCAGCAGTGAAGACACCGCTAGCTGGGTGAATGAGCAGTTCTTC. The chain joins TRBV2 to TRBJ2-1; TRBD2 is a possible D gene (5 bases). V was trimmed by 1 base and J by 7 bases, leaving 17 bases between them. The CDR3 length is 16 residues. Germline V gene sequence: CDR1 SNHLY, CDR2 FYNNEI.

At least ten counts were recorded for this clonotype. V usage is TRBV5-1 and J usage is TRBJ2-1; no reliable D call. Trimming removed 0 bases at V and 5 bases at J, with 6 bases between. The CDR3 length is 13 residues. The germline gives CDR1 SGHRS, CDR2 YFSETQ. The CDR3 reads CASSLGDNNEQFF. The DNA for the CDR3 is TGCGCCAGCAGCTTGGGCGACAACAATGAGCAGTTCTTC.

This clonotype was seen repeatedly, ten times or more. This sequence joins TRBV4-2 and TRBJ1-3, with D unclear. Germline CDR1 reads LGHNA; CDR2 reads YNFKEQ. V was pared by 4 bases and J by 1 base, with 11 bases between. The CDR3 is made up of 15 amino acids. The CDR3 DNA is TGTGCCAGCAGCCTAGATGGGAGTTCTGGAAACACCATATATTTT. Encoded protein: CASSLDGSSGNTIYF.

The chain uses TRBV12-3 or TRBV12-4 and TRBJ1-1; unclear D gene. The germline V and J ends were trimmed by 7 bases and 2 bases, with 17 bases remaining between them. The CDR3 contains 15 residues. This CDR3 is CASTLRSGLNTEAFF. The CDR3 nucleotides read TGTGCCAGCACCTTGAGGTCCGGATTAAACACTGAAGCTTTCTTT.

The V call is TRBV5-4, the J call TRBJ2-3, with 12 nucleotides matching TRBD2. In germline, CDR1 is SGHNT, CDR2 YYREEE (reference sequence). V lost 4 bases to trimming and J lost 4 bases; unmatched junction nucleotides: 10. The CDR3 runs 17 residues. The CDR3 bases are TGTGCCAGCAGCCCTAGCGGGGGGGGGGTCGGGGCAGATACGCAGTATTTT. This gives the protein CASSPSGGGVGADTQYF.